This passage covers 29 T cell receptor beta chains from one sample sequenced in a study of T-cell reconstitution after alpha-beta-depleted transplantation in children (dated by TCRdb to the mid-2010s). Library generation was performed with PCR. Sequencing was performed on an Illumina HiSeq 2500. To normalize quantification of the TCRbeta repertoire, the TCR libraries were built with molecular barcoding that relied on unique molecular identifiers. TCRdb applied fastp at Q25 and MiXCR to the public reads, then kept only in-frame beta chains. Each CDR3 protein appears once, grouped with its most common genes and DNA. The sample table records 150,000 to 200,000 distinct CDR3 sequences; about 6.8% of these occur just once. The ten largest make up 3% to 3.5% of the sample. Sample: PBMCs from the stem cell graft donor, taken from the stem cell graft. The receptors derive from a human donor who donated a stem cell graft to a child with Wiskott-Aldrich syndrome.

This clonotype showed up many times. The V and J genes are TRBV29-1 and TRBJ2-5; D not resolved. The CDR3 is made up of 14 amino acids. Germline CDR1 is SQVTM and CDR2 is ANQGSEA. Trimming took off 4 bases at V and 1 base at J, with 13 bases between the two ends. The CDR3 DNA sequence: TGCAGCGTTGTTTATTACTGGCGCCAAGAGACCCAGTACTTC. Residues: CSVVYYWRQETQYF.

This clonotype was seen ten or more times. This chain uses TRBV12-3 or TRBV12-4 with TRBJ2-7; no reliable D call. The germline V and J ends were trimmed by 3 bases and 9 bases, with 15 bases remaining between them. This CDR3 has 13 amino acids. CDR3: CASSFTAAAGQYF. CDR3 bases: TGTGCCAGCAGTTTTACAGCCGCGGCAGGGCAGTACTTC.

This clonotype appeared many times. The V call is TRBV15, the J call TRBJ1-1, with D unresolved. Germline V gene lookup returns CDR1 LNHNV and CDR2 YYDKDF (reference sequence). This CDR3 comprises 15 residues. V lost 0 bases, J lost 4 bases, and 12 bases lay in between. CDR3: CATSRDLSQLTEAFF. DNA of the CDR3: TGTGCCACCAGCAGAGATTTGAGCCAGCTCACTGAAGCTTTCTTT.

This clonotype was recorded at least ten times. The chain uses TRBV20-1 and TRBJ2-5; 7 nucleotides align to TRBD1. V lost 3 bases, J lost 5 bases, and 9 bases stayed unmatched. The CDR3 runs to 14 residues. The germline gives CDR1 DFQATT, CDR2 SNEGSKA (reference sequence). The CDR3 sequence is CSASPGQNTETQYF. CDR3 coding DNA: TGCAGTGCTAGCCCGGGACAGAATACGGAGACCCAGTACTTC.

There are many counts of this clonotype. V and J are TRBV20-1 and TRBJ1-2; D may be TRBD1 (5 bases). This CDR3 spans 12 amino acids. Between the trimmed V and J ends, which lost 0 bases and 11 bases, there was a span of 13 bases. The germline V gene encodes CDR1 DFQATT and CDR2 SNEGSKA (reference sequence). CDR3 residues: CSAREGEITYTF. The CDR3 nucleotides are TGCAGTGCTAGAGAAGGGGAAATAACTTACACCTTC.

The table lists this clonotype with many counts. This chain joins TRBV6-5 and TRBJ2-1, with 12 bases that match TRBD1. V trimming: 0 bases; J trimming: 8 bases; junction bases outside the gene matches: 8. The CDR3 extends over 17 amino acids. CDR1 MNHEY and CDR2 SVGAGI come from the germline V gene. The CDR3 DNA is TGTGCCAGCAGTTACTCCGGGGGACAGGGGGCGGGCGATGAGCAGTTCTTC. It yields the protein CASSYSGGQGAGDEQFF.

This clonotype was recorded at least ten times. This chain joins TRBV19 and TRBJ2-7; 10 bases agree with TRBD1. Germline V lookup: CDR1 LNHDA, CDR2 SQIVND (reference sequence). The trim removed 5 bases at V and 6 bases at J, leaving 13 bases unmatched. The CDR3 has 16 residues. The CDR3 DNA reads TGTGCCAGTAGTTTCCTCGTGGGACAGGGGATCCTCGAGCAGTACTTC. This codes for CASSFLVGQGILEQYF. The full variable domain, completed using reference TRBV19 and TRBJ2-7, is DGGITQSPKYLFRKEGQNVTLSCEQNLNHDAMYWYRQDPGQGLRLIYYSQIVNDFQKGDIAEGYSVSREKKESFPLTVTSAQKNPTAFYLCASSFLVGQGILEQYFGPGTRLTVT.

This clonotype was seen many times. The gene calls are TRBV29-1 and TRBJ2-1; 8 positions agree with TRBD2. Unmatched junction bases numbered 1, after V lost 0 bases and J lost 0 bases. This CDR3 region has 15 residues. Germline CDR1 and CDR2: SQVTM and ANQGSEA. In DNA form, the CDR3 reads TGCAGCGTTGAAGAACTAGCGGACTCCTACAATGAGCAGTTCTTC. It codes for CSVEELADSYNEQFF.

The gene calls are TRBV27 and TRBJ2-1, with D possibly called TRBD1 or TRBD2 (5 bases each). The CDR3 contains 18 residues. CDR1 is MNHEY and CDR2 is SMNVEV in the germline V gene (reference sequence). The V end was cut by 6 bases, the J end by 3 bases, with 24 bases between. The CDR3 DNA reads as TGTGCCAGCAGAAGGTTACCGTCCGGGACGCCGGGCTACAATGAGCAGTTCTTC. It is translated as CASRRLPSGTPGYNEQFF.

This clonotype was seen many times. V usage is TRBV20-1 and J usage is TRBJ1-1; 7 bases line up with TRBD1. Germline trimming cut 4 bases from V and 4 bases from J; bases unmatched to any gene: 9. Germline V gene lookup returns CDR1 DFQATT and CDR2 SNEGSKA (reference sequence). The CDR3 consists of 14 residues. The chain's CDR3 is CSATNRGEITEAFF. The CDR3 coding sequence is TGCAGTGCTACAAACAGGGGAGAGATCACTGAAGCTTTCTTT.

This clonotype was found many times. The rearrangement links TRBV11-2 to TRBJ2-1; TRBD2 matches at 13 bases. Per germline, CDR1 SGHAT and CDR2 FQNNGV. The CDR3 sequence is 17 residues long. V was clipped by 5 bases and J by 2 bases; unmatched bases: 6. The CDR3 here is CASSPTGLAGAYNEQFF. DNA for the CDR3: TGTGCCAGCAGCCCTACAGGACTAGCGGGGGCCTACAATGAGCAGTTCTTC. Combining the CDR3 with reference TRBV11-2 and TRBJ2-1 gives the whole variable domain EAGVAQSPRYKIIEKRQSVAFWCNPISGHATLYWYQQILGQGPKLLIQFQNNGVVDDSQLPKDRFSAERLKGVDSTLKIQPAKLEDSAVYLCASSPTGLAGAYNEQFFGPGTRLTVL.

This chain joins TRBV5-6 and TRBJ2-7; the match to TRBD2 covers 8 bases. The V gene's germline CDR1 is SGHDT and CDR2 YYEEEE. V shed 4 bases and J 4 bases; nucleotides not matched to a gene: 7. This CDR3 has 14 residues. The CDR3 nucleotides read TGTGCCAGCAGCCGCAGACTAGCGACATACGAGCAGTACTTC. Its protein product is CASSRRLATYEQYF.

This clonotype has ten or more counts. The chain couples TRBV10-1 to TRBJ2-1, with TRBD2 matching over 9 bases. CDR1 is WNHNN, CDR2 SYGVQD, per germline (reference sequence). V was clipped by 4 bases and J by 2 bases; unmatched bases: 9. CDR3 length equals 17 residues. As DNA, the CDR3 is TGCGCCAGCAGTGGGGATAGCGGGAGAGGAACCTACAATGAGCAGTTCTTC. Its translation: CASSGDSGRGTYNEQFF.

This clonotype was recorded many times. V usage is TRBV18 and J usage is TRBJ1-2; 7 positions agree with TRBD1. The CDR3 is 15 amino acids. The germline gives CDR1 KGHSH, CDR2 LQKENI. The V and J ends lost 4 bases and 6 bases, in that order; junction bases with no gene match: 11. The CDR3 sequence is CASSHTATGINGYTF. The CDR3 bases are TGTGCCAGCTCACACACCGCGACAGGGATTAATGGCTACACCTTC.

This clonotype was observed many times. This chain connects TRBV5-1 to TRBJ2-5; D unclear. The CDR3 contains 12 residues. Germline V gives CDR1 SGHRS, CDR2 YFSETQ. The V and J ends lost 6 bases and 5 bases respectively, with 11 bases between them. The CDR3 nucleotides read TGCGCCAGCAACAAAATTGGGGAGACCCAGTACTTC. It encodes CASNKIGETQYF.

This clonotype was detected many times. This chain links TRBV4-2 with TRBJ1-1, with 10 bases matching TRBD1. The V and J ends lost 4 bases and 1 base, in that order; junction bases with no gene match: 15. This CDR3 is 19 amino acids long. CDR1 and CDR2 (germline): LGHNA, YNFKEQ. CDR3 loop: CASSPVQTGTGAGNTEAFF. The CDR3 bases are TGTGCCAGCAGCCCCGTACAAACCGGGACAGGGGCTGGGAACACTGAAGCTTTCTTT.

This clonotype was counted ten times or more. The chain recombines TRBV5-1 with TRBJ2-7, with D perhaps TRBD1 or TRBD2 (5 bases each). CDR1 SGHRS and CDR2 YFSETQ come from the germline V gene. CDR3 length: 17 amino acids. Trimming removed 3 bases at V and 7 bases at J, with 26 bases between. The CDR3 DNA sequence: TGCGCCAGCAGCTCCTTAGTTGCCGGGACCCCCCGGGAAGAGCAGTACTTC. Translated, it gives CASSSLVAGTPREEQYF.

This clonotype is labeled as medium-sized. The chain has TRBV5-1 and TRBJ2-3; D unclear. The CDR3 has 13 amino acids. Deletions cut 0 bases from V and 0 bases from J, with 2 bases between. Germline V gene sequence: CDR1 SGHRS, CDR2 YFSETQ. CDR3: CASSLESTDTQYF. CDR3 DNA sequence: TGCGCCAGCAGCTTGGAAAGCACAGATACGCAGTATTTT. Based on the CDR3 plus reference TRBV5-1 and TRBJ2-3, the full variable domain is KAGVTQTPRYLIKTRGQQVTLSCSPISGHRSVSWYQQTPGQGLQFLFEYFSETQRNKGNFPGRFSGRQFSNSRSEMNVSTLELGDSALYLCASSLESTDTQYFGPGTRLTVL.

This clonotype has at least ten counts. The rearrangement uses TRBV6-5 and TRBJ2-1, with 9 nucleotides matching TRBD1. Looked up from germline, CDR1 is MNHEY and CDR2 is SVGAGI. V gave up 0 bases and J gave up 3 bases; unmatched junction bases: 3. CDR3 length equals 16 residues. CDR3 DNA: TGTGCCAGCAGTTACTCAACAGGGGGCCACTACAATGAGCAGTTCTTC. Translation gives CASSYSTGGHYNEQFF.

This clonotype appeared a few times. This chain joins TRBV6-5 and TRBJ2-1; TRBD1 matches 11 bases. The CDR3 has 15 amino acids. J lost 6 bases, V lost 4 bases, and 5 bases had no gene match. Germline V gives CDR1 MNHEY, CDR2 SVGAGI. In DNA form, the CDR3 reads TGTGCCAGCAGTTGGCCCGGGACAGGGGGCAATGAGCAGTTCTTC. Translating gives CASSWPGTGGNEQFF.

This clonotype has ten or more counts. This chain connects TRBV12-3 or TRBV12-4 to TRBJ2-1; D is uncertain. The length of the CDR3 is 15 residues. The V gene lost 4 bases and the J gene lost 3 bases, with 13 bases spanning the gap. In nucleotides, the CDR3 is TGTGCCAGCAGTTCCCCGGTACAATACTACAATGAGCAGTTCTTC. Its translation is CASSSPVQYYNEQFF.

The table lists this clonotype with many counts. The V gene is TRBV7-9, the J gene TRBJ1-3; no clear D. CDR3 length equals 12 residues. Germline CDR1 is SEHNR and CDR2 is FQNEAQ (reference sequence). Deletions cut 5 bases from V and 3 bases from J, with 5 bases between. CDR3 region: CASSAGGNTIYF. The CDR3 DNA reads as TGTGCCAGCAGCGCCGGTGGAAACACCATATATTTT.

This clonotype was seen many times. The CDR3 nucleotides read TGCAGCGTTGACCCCAGGACTAGCAATGAGCAGTTCTTC. Protein: CSVDPRTSNEQFF. J is TRBJ2-1 and V is TRBV29-1, with 7 positions matching TRBD2. The germline gives CDR1 SQVTM, CDR2 ANQGSEA. The junction had 5 bases not matched to a gene; V was cut back by 3 bases and J by 6 bases. The CDR3 has 13 amino acids.

This clonotype was counted ten times or more. The chain is built from TRBV7-9 and TRBJ2-5, with D tentatively TRBD1 (5 bases). The CDR3 is made up of 13 amino acids. The V gene's germline CDR1 is SEHNR and CDR2 FQNEAQ (reference sequence). V lost 3 bases to trimming and J lost 5 bases, with 10 bases between them. CDR3: CASSFDRWETQYF. For the CDR3, the DNA is TGTGCCAGCAGCTTTGACAGATGGGAGACCCAGTACTTC.

In its sample, this clonotype was seen many times. This chain joins TRBV6-1 and TRBJ2-1, with a tentative D call TRBD2 (6 bases). Per germline, CDR1 MNHNS and CDR2 SASEGT. The ends were cut back, 4 bases at V and 9 bases at J, with 16 bases in the middle. The CDR3 has 14 amino acids. The CDR3 sequence: CASSARTIGGEQFF. CDR3 in DNA: TGTGCCAGCAGTGCGAGGACAATCGGGGGTGAGCAGTTCTTC.

Only a few counts were recorded for this clonotype. The chain links TRBV4-1 to TRBJ1-6; no reliable D call. Germline CDR1 is MGHRA and CDR2 is YSYEKL. Trimming took 0 bases from V and 15 from J, leaving 15 bases between them. The CDR3 has 14 amino acids. The CDR3 DNA sequence: TGCGCCAGCAGCCAAGATAGGGCAGCTCGGATCCTCCACTTT. Its protein is CASSQDRAARILHF.

This clonotype came up many times. J is TRBJ1-2 and V is TRBV3-1; D remains ambiguous. The CDR3 spans 14 residues. Germline V lookup: CDR1 LGHDT, CDR2 YNNKEL (reference sequence). Trimming shortened V by 1 base and J by 2 bases, and 8 bases separated the two germline ends. CDR3 in amino acids: CASSQVYLNYGYTF. Here the CDR3 DNA reads TGTGCCAGCAGCCAAGTTTATCTAAACTATGGCTACACCTTC. The variable domain in full, with the rest retrieved from reference TRBV3-1 and TRBJ1-2, is DTAVSQTPKYLVTQMGNDKSIKCEQNLGHDTMYWYKQDSKKFLKIMFSYNNKELIINETVPNRFSPKSPDKAHLNLHINSLELGDSAVYFCASSQVYLNYGYTFGSGTRLTVV.

This clonotype was found many times. The chain recombines TRBV20-1 with TRBJ2-7; D is possibly TRBD2 (5 bases). CDR3 length: 13 amino acids. Trimming left V 0 bases short and J 6 bases short, with 12 bases between. The germline CDR1 and CDR2 sequences are DFQATT and SNEGSKA (reference sequence). The CDR3 is CSARDRLALEQYF. The CDR3 DNA reads as TGCAGTGCTAGAGATCGGCTAGCTCTCGAGCAGTACTTC.

The chain has TRBV2 and TRBJ1-1; a possible D gene is TRBD1 (6 bases). CDR1 is SNHLY, CDR2 FYNNEI, per germline. The CDR3 runs 13 residues. Trimming left V 3 bases short and J 4 bases short, with 9 bases between. The CDR3 coding sequence is TGTGCCAGCAGTGATCAGGGGCGCACTGAAGCTTTCTTT. Encoded protein: CASSDQGRTEAFF.